These T cell receptor beta chains were read from a single sample in a study of CD8+ T cells in alopecia areata. Produced via immunoSEQ multiplex PCR; TCRdb's table is partial and in-frame only. The sample lists approximately 200,000 clones; 50% to 60% were seen once. The material sequenced was CD4+ T cells sorted from blood, taken at week 4, from a patient treated with tofacitinib. These TCRs come from a human donor with alopecia areata. Both conserved end residues are part of each CDR3. Each record gives: V gene, J gene, CDR3 protein.

v_call: TRBV30
j_call: TRBJ1-2
cdr3_aa: CAWNDRGLGGYTF

v_call: TRBV6-1
j_call: TRBJ2-3
cdr3_aa: CASSERSRVVDTDTQYF

v_call: TRBV4-3
j_call: TRBJ1-2
cdr3_aa: CASSRDGTDYGYTF

v_call: TRBV7-8
j_call: TRBJ1-6
cdr3_aa: CASSLTATVYYSPLHF

v_call: TRBV10-3
j_call: TRBJ1-2
cdr3_aa: CAISEGDNYGYTF

v_call: TRBV25-1
j_call: TRBJ1-6
cdr3_aa: CASSERKAGNSPLHF

v_call: TRBV4-3
j_call: TRBJ1-2
cdr3_aa: CASSQAQGGRGYTF

v_call: TRBV30
j_call: TRBJ2-5
cdr3_aa: CAWGTAQTQYF

v_call: TRBV30
j_call: TRBJ2-2
cdr3_aa: CAWSGTGQGELFF

v_call: TRBV15
j_call: TRBJ2-7
cdr3_aa: CATSRGSVAGEREQYF

v_call: TRBV29-1
j_call: TRBJ1-2
cdr3_aa: CSVGRGMDGYTF

v_call: TRBV7-8
j_call: TRBJ1-3
cdr3_aa: CASSSTGTGYTIYF

v_call: TRBV9
j_call: TRBJ2-7
cdr3_aa: CASSVDSQGWEQYF

v_call: TRBV4-1
j_call: TRBJ1-1
cdr3_aa: CASSQVGRRTLGAFF

v_call: TRBV29-1
j_call: TRBJ1-5
cdr3_aa: CSVGGSSGQPQHF

v_call: TRBV29-1
j_call: TRBJ2-3
cdr3_aa: CSVGGTFTDTQYF

v_call: TRBV29-1
j_call: TRBJ1-2
cdr3_aa: CSVEDSLYYGYTF

v_call: TRBV18
j_call: TRBJ1-3
cdr3_aa: CASSPGQGGNTIYF

v_call: TRBV30
j_call: TRBJ2-2
cdr3_aa: CAWKVARGHTGELFF

v_call: TRBV28
j_call: TRBJ2-2
cdr3_aa: CASTPGGAARDGELFF

v_call: TRBV18
j_call: TRBJ1-2
cdr3_aa: CASSTGQNYGYTF

v_call: TRBV30
j_call: TRBJ1-6
cdr3_aa: CAWSVQGPLHF

v_call: TRBV7-2
j_call: TRBJ2-7
cdr3_aa: CASSPSYEQYF

v_call: TRBV29-1
j_call: TRBJ1-5
cdr3_aa: CSVVLGAGQPQHF

v_call: TRBV6-6
j_call: TRBJ1-1
cdr3_aa: CASSYNTGTEAFF

v_call: TRBV7-2
j_call: TRBJ1-6
cdr3_aa: CASSLRGADSPLHF

v_call: TRBV2
j_call: TRBJ2-5
cdr3_aa: CASSELTGGPQETQYF

v_call: TRBV5-1
j_call: TRBJ2-1
cdr3_aa: CASSLDLGRPYNEQFF

v_call: TRBV6-5
j_call: TRBJ2-3
cdr3_aa: CASKNTGPDTQYF